Following are 14 T cell receptor beta chains from one sample sequenced in a study of PD-L1 blockade in urothelial cancer. Sequenced by immunoSEQ multiplex PCR; TCRdb stores in-frame clones only, minus some. The sample lists approximately 79,000 clones; 85% were seen once. The time point was: pretreatment peripheral blood. The sample here was PBMCs, taken around atezolizumab (anti-PD-L1) treatment. These receptors were collected from a man in his forties with urothelial cancer.

With respect to this clone: One end of the junction does not line up with germline, which may come from a read error. CDR3 coding DNA: TGCGCCAGCAGCTTTGGGGGGAACCCTGAAGCTTTCTTT. Protein product: CASSFGGNPEAFF. The chain uses TRBV5-1 and TRBJ1-1, with D perhaps TRBD1 (5 bases). This CDR3 is 13 amino acids long. Germline CDR1 is SGHRS and CDR2 is YFSETQ.

The rearrangement uses TRBV5-1 and TRBJ2-5; 8 bases align to TRBD2. Germline CDR1 reads SGHRS; CDR2 reads YFSETQ. V was clipped by 6 bases and J by 3 bases; unmatched bases: 10. This CDR3 has 15 residues. CDR3 nucleotide sequence: TGCGCCAGCACCTCCGATGGGACTAGGAAAGAGACCCAGTACTTC. This sequence encodes CASTSDGTRKETQYF.

The genes are TRBV6-5 and TRBJ1-2, with TRBD1 matching over 8 bases. Germline V gives CDR1 MNHEY, CDR2 SVGAGI. After removal of 6 bases from V and 5 bases from J, the junction contained 11 bases not matched to a gene. The length of the CDR3 is 15 residues. The CDR3 nucleotides are TGTGCCAGCAGACCTCTCAGGGGGCATTGGTATGGCTACACCTTC. This sequence encodes CASRPLRGHWYGYTF.

This sequence joins TRBV19 and TRBJ2-2, with D maybe TRBD2 (5 bases). Per the germline V gene, CDR1 is LNHDA and CDR2 is SQIVND (reference sequence). The CDR3 sequence is 15 residues long. V lost 6 bases, J lost 6 bases, and 17 bases lay in between. As DNA, the CDR3 is TGTGCCAGTAGCCCAAGGGAGACGTTCGCCGGGGAGCTGTTTTTT. It specifies CASSPRETFAGELFF.

V and J are TRBV9 and TRBJ1-2, with 9 bases that match TRBD1. The CDR3 sequence is 14 residues long. V trimming: 4 bases; J trimming: 10 bases; junction bases outside the gene matches: 11. Germline CDR1 and CDR2: SGDLS and YYNGEE. CDR3: CASSSGQGGSDYTF. CDR3 sequence (DNA): TGTGCCAGCAGCTCGGGACAGGGAGGGTCCGACTACACCTTC.

This chain joins TRBV11-2 and TRBJ2-7; the D gene is possibly TRBD1 (6 bases). Trimming took off 0 bases at V and 4 bases at J, with 10 bases between the two ends. This CDR3 is 14 amino acids long. In germline, CDR1 is SGHAT, CDR2 FQNNGV. This CDR3 is CASSLERTVYEQYF. CDR3 nucleotides: TGTGCCAGCAGCTTAGAACGGACAGTTTACGAGCAGTACTTC. Filled out from reference TRBV11-2 and TRBJ2-7, the complete variable domain reads EAGVAQSPRYKIIEKRQSVAFWCNPISGHATLYWYQQILGQGPKLLIQFQNNGVVDDSQLPKDRFSAERLKGVDSTLKIQPAKLEDSAVYLCASSLERTVYEQYFGPGTRLTVT.

V and J are TRBV10-3 and TRBJ1-1, with D maybe TRBD1 (5 bases). V was trimmed by 0 bases and J by 1 base, leaving 9 bases between them. The length of the CDR3 is 15 residues. Germline V CDR1 and CDR2: ENHRY, SYGVKD. CDR3 nucleotide sequence: TGTGCCATCAGTGAGTCTGGCAGGGAGAACACTGAAGCTTTCTTT. Amino acid sequence: CAISESGRENTEAFF.

The chain employs TRBV7-8 and TRBJ1-2, with 10 bases lining up with TRBD1. The CDR3 is made up of 14 amino acids. Germline assignment: CDR1 SGHVS and CDR2 FQNEAQ. The trim removed 5 bases at V and 2 bases at J, leaving 2 bases unmatched. The CDR3 is CASSTDRGNYGYTF. DNA of the CDR3: TGTGCCAGCAGCACGGACAGGGGGAACTATGGCTACACCTTC. The whole variable domain, filled in from reference TRBV7-8 and TRBJ1-2, reads GAGVSQSPRYKVAKRGQDVALRCDPISGHVSLFWYQQALGQGPEFLTYFQNEAQLDKSGLPSDRFFAERPEGSVSTLKIQRTQQEDSAVYLCASSTDRGNYGYTFGSGTRLTVV.

V usage is TRBV9 and J usage is TRBJ2-5; a weak D match, TRBD2 (6 bases). Deletions cut 0 bases from V and 2 bases from J, with 14 bases between. CDR3 length: 16 amino acids. Germline CDR1 and CDR2: SGDLS and YYNGEE. CDR3 protein: CASSVEGGNGQETQYF. The CDR3, as DNA: TGTGCCAGCAGCGTAGAAGGCGGGAATGGGCAAGAGACCCAGTACTTC. Full variable domain (remainder filled in from reference TRBV9 and TRBJ2-5): DSGVTQTPKHLITATGQRVTLRCSPRSGDLSVYWYQQSLDQGLQFLIQYYNGEERAKGNILERFSAQQFPDLHSELNLSSLELGDSALYFCASSVEGGNGQETQYFGPGTRLLVL.

This clone has just one count. The chain has TRBV5-1 and TRBJ2-7; D is unresolved. Germline V CDR1 and CDR2: SGHRS, YFSETQ. The CDR3 length is 13 residues. V dropped 3 bases and J dropped 3 bases, with 10 bases sitting between them. The CDR3 region is CASSSEIRYEQYF. For the CDR3, the DNA is TGCGCCAGCAGCTCGGAGATACGCTACGAGCAGTACTTC.

The chain combines TRBV5-1 with TRBJ2-2; a possible D gene is TRBD2 (5 bases). The CDR3 length is 16 residues. Germline assignment: CDR1 SGHRS and CDR2 YFSETQ. V lost 0 bases to trimming and J lost 2 bases, with 11 bases between them. The CDR3 spells CASSLAERRNTGELFF. CDR3 sequence (DNA): TGCGCCAGCAGCTTGGCCGAGCGGCGCAACACCGGGGAGCTGTTTTTT. Full variable domain (outside the CDR3, taken from reference TRBV5-1 and TRBJ2-2): KAGVTQTPRYLIKTRGQQVTLSCSPISGHRSVSWYQQTPGQGLQFLFEYFSETQRNKGNFPGRFSGRQFSNSRSEMNVSTLELGDSALYLCASSLAERRNTGELFFGEGSRLTVL.

The chain combines TRBV7-8 with TRBJ2-4, with 10 positions matching TRBD1. The CDR3 contains 12 residues. CDR1 and CDR2 from the germline V gene are SGHVS and FQNEAQ. V dropped 8 bases and J dropped 5; count of bases not matched to a gene: 0. For the CDR3, the DNA is TGTGCCAGCGGGACAGGGGAAAACATTCAGTACTTC. Its translation is CASGTGENIQYF.

The gene calls are TRBV18 and TRBJ2-3, with 7 bases fitting TRBD1. Germline lookup yields CDR1 KGHSH and CDR2 LQKENI. The CDR3 spans 19 residues. Trimming cost V 2 bases and J 2 bases; bases outside gene matches: 16. The CDR3 region is CASSPTLRQGRQSTDTQYF. The CDR3 DNA reads TGTGCCAGCTCACCAACCCTCAGACAGGGACGACAATCCACAGATACGCAGTATTTT. The entire variable domain, with the rest obtained from reference TRBV18 and TRBJ2-3, is as follows: NAGVMQNPRHLVRRRGQEARLRCSPMKGHSHVYWYRQLPEEGLKFMVYLQKENIIDESGMPKERFSAEFPKEGPSILRIQQVVRGDSAAYFCASSPTLRQGRQSTDTQYFGPGTRLTVL.

The rearrangement joins TRBV5-5 to TRBJ1-2, with 7 positions matching TRBD1. Germline CDR1 reads SGHKS; CDR2 reads YYEKEE (reference sequence). Losses at the gene ends were 4 bases for V and 2 bases for J; bases not matched to a gene: 8. The CDR3 runs 15 residues. The CDR3 region is CASSPTGQPNYGYTF. The CDR3 bases are TGTGCCAGCAGCCCGACGGGACAGCCCAACTATGGCTACACCTTC. The full variable domain, its missing parts supplied by reference TRBV5-5 and TRBJ1-2, is DAGVTQSPTHLIKTRGQQVTLRCSPISGHKSVSWYQQVLGQGPQFIFQYYEKEERGRGNFPDRFSARQFPNYSSELNVNALLLGDSALYLCASSPTGQPNYGYTFGSGTRLTVV.